The clone carrying this TCR beta chain was observed at least ten times. Antigen specificity is unknown. The data are from a study of metastatic and nonmetastatic thyroid tumors. The V end was cut by 0 bases, the J end by 3 bases, with 8 bases between. This CDR3 contains 14 residues. Germline CDR1 ENHRY, CDR2 SYGVKD. Overall study findings and caveats: A significant increase in TCR beta diversity was reportedly seen in malignant thyroid tumors relative to benign nodules, in blood and tumor.

No treatment had been given to any patient before thyroid surgery. Via MiXCR, TCRdb re-called the PCR reads. The sample yields about 21,000 clones, roughly 12% seen once. The source material was blood. This TCR was sampled from a female donor with papillary thyroid cancer or a benign thyroid nodule (not recorded which). Some clones in this sample may be carry-over from other donors' samples. The J gene is TRBJ1-1, the V gene TRBV10-3, with D perhaps matching TRBD1 (5 bases). The CDR3 spells CAISESGGDTEAFF. The CDR3, as DNA: TGTGCCATCAGTGAGTCCGGGGGGGACACTGAAGCTTTCTTT.